This note documents a single TCR beta chain sequence. This clone was seen once. Its antigen is unknown. The record has no base qualities; no much larger clone is one base away. The immunoSEQ Assay, a bias-controlled multiplex PCR, was used to amplify TCRbeta CDR3 regions from genomic DNA. As for how the authors treated the data: Within the assay, amplification of reference gene primers was used to estimate how many nucleated cells each sample contained. Sequence reads were collapsed and filtered to measure the absolute abundance of every unique TCRbeta CDR3 rearrangement. Productive Simpson clonality was computed per sample as the square root of Simpson's diversity index over productive rearrangements. TCRdb carries this immuneACCESS record with in-frame sequences only. Its versions omit some clonotypes, under half of them owing to an unresolved V gene in the studies checked, with the rest unexplained. V and J calls plus clone size are reproduced from that table; the DNA served to infer D and trimming. Within this sample are about 150,000 clones, with roughly nine tenths of them counted one time only. Of the sample, roughly 15% falls within the top ten clones.

The collaborating institutions used their own protocols to collect whole blood in K2EDTA tubes. For TCRbeta analysis, collaborators shipped samples in one of three forms: frozen whole blood, isolated PBMCs, or DNA extracted from either of those sample types. Clipping removes 3 bases from V and 6 bases from J, with 10 as the unmatched junction base count. Its CDR3 holds 18 amino acids, cysteine through phenylalanine. Here the CDR3 DNA is all that survives: 54 bases in frame from base 1. CDR1 and CDR2 were assigned from the germline V gene as SGHRS and YFSETQ. The data were taken from a study of blood T cell repertoires in COVID-19 (dated by TCRdb to the early 2020s). Background on the whole study: Samples covering the acute and convalescent phases of COVID-19 were provided by collaborators in the United States, Italy and Spain. The samples were drawn from the first 160 participants of the ongoing ImmuneRACE study and from 1,254 subjects provided by 6 global collaborators. The repertoires were made available in a free public database intended to serve as a resource for research on the immune response to SARS-CoV-2. The dataset comprised deeply sampled blood TCRbeta repertoires from subjects exposed to, actively infected with, or recovered from COVID-19. The material from the prospective study consisted of cDNA or gDNA derived from T cells, B-cell-depleted T cells, or PBMCs. A de-identified subject ID, COVID-19 status, age in years and sex were almost always included in the sample metadata. HLA class I and class II types, where available, came from metadata supplied by the sample provider rather than from assay-based typing. On the study overall, not on this receptor specifically: Clinical and demographic metadata were provided uncurated, with the amount varying by source and participant.

The chain uses TRBV5-1 and TRBJ2-1, and TRBD2 matches 15 of the central bases. Sequencing was carried out using peripheral blood. The source of this sequence is a middle-aged woman with acute or convalescent COVID-19. The CDR3 reads CASSSPGLAGGAGNEQFF. The base sequence is TGCGCCAGCAGCTCGCCGGGACTAGCGGGAGGTGCGGGCAATGAGCAGTTCTTC. This CDR3, with the reference TRBV5-1 and TRBJ2-1 proteins standing in past its ends, gives the full variable domain KAGVTQTPRYLIKTRGQQVTLSCSPISGHRSVSWYQQTPGQGLQFLFEYFSETQRNKGNFPGRFSGRQFSNSRSEMNVSTLELGDSALYLCASSSPGLAGGAGNEQFFGPGTRLTVL.